One T cell receptor beta chain is described in this entry. Other DNA sequences from this sample encode an identical CDR3 as well. The sample originates from a study of blood T cell repertoires in COVID-19. The CDR3 spans 14 residues. Germline loops: CDR1 SGHKS, CDR2 YYEKEE (reference sequence). V gave up 1 base and J gave up 4 bases, with 11 bases separating them. Some clones are missing from TCRdb's copy, which holds only in-frame ones; the method was immunoSEQ multiplex PCR. The table has fewer than 200,000 clones, approximately 84% seen once. This TCR was sampled from a man aged 50-59 years who had recovered from COVID-19. The genes are TRBV5-5 and TRBJ1-2; a weak D match, TRBD1 (5 bases). Sequencing input: PBMCs or T cells enriched from blood (not recorded which). The CDR3 sequence: CASSLWGVGYGYTF. As DNA, the CDR3 is TGTGCCAGCAGCTTGTGGGGCGTGGGCTATGGCTACACCTTC. Combining the CDR3 with reference TRBV5-5 and TRBJ1-2 gives the whole variable domain DAGVTQSPTHLIKTRGQQVTLRCSPISGHKSVSWYQQVLGQGPQFIFQYYEKEERGRGNFPDRFSARQFPNYSSELNVNALLLGDSALYLCASSLWGVGYGYTFGSGTRLTVV.